Listed below are T cell receptor beta chains from one sample, sequenced in a study of blood T cell repertoires in COVID-19. The method was immunoSEQ multiplex PCR; TCRdb's version includes in-frame clones alone and lacks a portion of them. The sample records around 70,000 clones, about 80% being singletons. Sequenced: peripheral blood. The receptors shown here come from a human donor in a cohort sampled during active COVID-19. CDR3s include the opening cysteine and the closing phenylalanine or tryptophan. The D gene is left open where the match is weak.

V	D	J	CDR3
TRBV2	-	TRBJ2-7	CASSDYMEQYF
TRBV7-9	TRBD2	TRBJ2-1	CASGTTGTRVYNEQFF
TRBV18	TRBD1	TRBJ1-2	CASSPSGQAVGYTF
TRBV9	-	TRBJ1-2	CASTGPVPRGGRGYTF
TRBV5-1	-	TRBJ2-3	CASSPRGESDTQYF
TRBV5-1	TRBD1	TRBJ1-4	CASSPGQGNEKLFF
TRBV5-4	TRBD1	TRBJ1-4	CASSKFDREREKLFF
TRBV5-8	-	TRBJ1-2	CASSSPLTASNYGYTF
TRBV5-1	-	TRBJ2-7	CASSLAGGRNSYEQYF
TRBV5-4	-	TRBJ1-2	CASSLEPGNYGYTF
TRBV24-1	-	TRBJ2-7	CATGEGYEQYF
TRBV29-1	TRBD1	TRBJ2-7	CSVRTGPEQYF
TRBV4-1	-	TRBJ2-3	CASSPKGLGEGTDTQYF
TRBV18	TRBD2	TRBJ2-5	CASSPVGTSGRETQYF
TRBV5-1	TRBD1	TRBJ1-2	CASSLKTGGGDGYTF
TRBV6-5	TRBD2	TRBJ2-5	CASSTLAGGEETQYF
TRBV10-2	-	TRBJ2-3	CASSGRGLTDTQYF
TRBV3-1/TRBV3-2	-	TRBJ1-5	CASSQDRGQPQHF
TRBV6-1	-	TRBJ2-2	CASSEARGPTGELFF
TRBV5-1	TRBD1	TRBJ2-3	CASSPGQTLDTQYF
TRBV5-4	-	TRBJ1-4	CASSPDRGYEKLFF
TRBV6-2/TRBV6-3	TRBD1	TRBJ2-7	CASSYNMGQGVNYEQYF
TRBV19	-	TRBJ1-6	CASSQSAGSSYNSPLHF
TRBV5-4	-	TRBJ1-2	CASSLDGRAGSGYTF
TRBV15	TRBD2	TRBJ2-1	CATSLGLAGRRIEEQFF
TRBV18	TRBD1	TRBJ2-1	CASSPGQTYNEQFF
TRBV7-9	TRBD1	TRBJ2-5	CASRAMTGGGQETQYF
TRBV7-8	TRBD1	TRBJ1-4	CASSLRGQGYSTNEKLFF
TRBV18	TRBD2	TRBJ2-1	CASSPPGLAGGEQFF
TRBV6-1	-	TRBJ1-2	CASSESRRSGHVGYTF
TRBV6-6	TRBD2	TRBJ2-1	CASSPIGTSGTDEQFF
TRBV11-2	TRBD2	TRBJ2-5	CASSLGAGVRETQYF
TRBV4-2	TRBD2	TRBJ2-5	CASSLHWREEETQYF
TRBV11-1	TRBD1	TRBJ2-7	CASSPGQGLYEQYF
TRBV7-2	-	TRBJ1-2	CASSLSIARKGYTF
TRBV5-1	TRBD2	TRBJ2-5	CASSSSGTTLGTQYF
TRBV5-1	TRBD1	TRBJ2-1	CASSSPGQYNEQFF
TRBV3-1/TRBV3-2	TRBD1	TRBJ1-2	CASSRGQGGYGYTF
TRBV9	TRBD1	TRBJ1-1	CASSFRRDRGSTEAFF
TRBV4-3	TRBD2	TRBJ2-7	CASSQSPQAGGEQYF
TRBV9	TRBD2	TRBJ2-2	CASSPRTSGVGELFF
TRBV28	-	TRBJ2-7	CASSLTGPSYEQYF
TRBV6-1	-	TRBJ2-3	CASSDRGSGADTQYF
TRBV3-1/TRBV3-2	TRBD2	TRBJ2-3	CASSRGRGTDTQYF
TRBV4-2	-	TRBJ1-2	CASSQGQEDYGYTF
TRBV27	-	TRBJ2-7	CASSLYGRVAYEQYF
TRBV7-2	TRBD1	TRBJ1-1	CASSEDRGGNTEAFF
TRBV3-1/TRBV3-2	-	TRBJ1-1	CASSQALRVQGRNTEAFF
TRBV28	-	TRBJ1-5	CASSGTGGPNLPQHF
TRBV2	-	TRBJ2-7	CASSEVAGKYEQYF
TRBV19	-	TRBJ1-5	CASSAPGYQRAQHF
TRBV29-1	TRBD2	TRBJ2-3	CSVEGQAGASTDTQYF